This T cell receptor (beta chain) was captured in a study of blood T cell repertoires in COVID-19. Living in about two dozen US areas, the participants were between roughly 18 and 89 years of age. V dropped 0 bases and J dropped 9 bases, with 12 bases sitting between them. This CDR3 comprises 14 residues. Germline V gene sequence: CDR1 GTSNPN, CDR2 SVGIG (reference sequence). The assay was immunoSEQ multiplex PCR, and TCRdb's table has in-frame clones only and misses some. The top ten clones hold 0.95% to 1.5% of a sample with some 250,000 clones, about 89% of them seen once. The gene calls are TRBV30 and TRBJ1-6; no firm D call. This receptor was taken from a human donor in a cohort exposed to, infected with or recovered from COVID-19 (not recorded which). The donor label of this sample is uncertain. The source material was PBMCs or T cells enriched from blood (not recorded which). The CDR3 DNA reads as TGTGCCTGGAGTGTAGGGAGCATGAGTTCACCCCTCCACTTT. Its protein is CAWSVGSMSSPLHF.